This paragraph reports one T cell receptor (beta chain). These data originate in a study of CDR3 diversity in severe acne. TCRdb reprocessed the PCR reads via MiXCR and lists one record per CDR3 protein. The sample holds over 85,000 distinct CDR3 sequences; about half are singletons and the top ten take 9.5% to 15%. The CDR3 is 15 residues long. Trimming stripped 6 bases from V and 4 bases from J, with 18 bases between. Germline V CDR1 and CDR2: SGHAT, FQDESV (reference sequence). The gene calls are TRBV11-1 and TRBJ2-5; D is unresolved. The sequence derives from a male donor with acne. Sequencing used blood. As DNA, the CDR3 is TGTGCCAGCAGTTTCCTCCCTGCCTTGGGAGAGACCCAGTACTTC. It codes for CASSFLPALGETQYF.